This entry describes one T cell receptor (beta chain). Its antigen is unidentified. The PCR employed 60 Vbeta primers together with 13 Jbeta primers. The protocol was immunoSEQ multiplex PCR, while the TCRdb copy is restricted to in-frame clones and leaves out a portion. Among about 160,000 clones listed, around 84% were seen once. This entry belongs to a study of cytomegalovirus exposure and HLA in healthy donors. Overall study findings and caveats: The authors listed some 160 TCR beta chains as cytomegalovirus-associated. Reports described diagnosis of cytomegalovirus status by the classifier as highly specific and sensitive.

CDR1 is SGHAT, CDR2 FQNNGV, per germline. The CDR3 consists of 13 residues. The V end was cut by 6 bases, the J end by 3 bases, with 11 bases between. The TCR comes from a young man in good health and CMV-seropositive. Sequenced: PBMCs. The V call is TRBV11-2, the J call TRBJ1-1, with D unresolved. The CDR3 DNA follows: TGTGCCAGCAGAAATGGTGCGGACACTGAAGCTTTCTTT. This sequence encodes CASRNGADTEAFF. The complete variable domain, with remaining parts taken from reference TRBV11-2 and TRBJ1-1, reads EAGVAQSPRYKIIEKRQSVAFWCNPISGHATLYWYQQILGQGPKLLIQFQNNGVVDDSQLPKDRFSAERLKGVDSTLKIQPAKLEDSAVYLCASRNGADTEAFFGQGTRLTVV.